The clone carrying this TCR beta chain was found many times. The sample originates from a study of regulatory T cells in long-lasting Graves disease. Time point here: newly diagnosed GD, antithyroid drugs for less than 3 months. From RNA extracted from PBMCs, the TCR library was made. V shed 1 base and J shed 0 bases, with 4 bases lying between them. This CDR3 comprises 14 residues. For TCR beta, libraries came from iRepertoire HTBI primers and Arm-PCR of CDR3 regions. TCRdb ran MiXCR on the multiplex PCR reads and lists one entry per CDR3 protein. The table records roughly 380,000 distinct CDR3 sequences, 16% of them present only once. These same records also appear under a second study, on T cells in Graves' hyperthyroidism and ophthalmopathy.

The sequenced sample was peripheral blood mononuclear cells (PBMCs), obtained at new diagnosis, from a patient treated with antithyroid drugs. This chain uses TRBV12-3 or TRBV12-4 with TRBJ1-3, with D hard to call. The sequence was obtained from a man aged 40-49 years with Graves disease. The CDR3 region is CASSLGNSGNTIYF. In DNA, the CDR3 is TGTGCCAGCAGTTTAGGGAACTCTGGAAACACCATATATTTT.